Each of the 21 T cell receptor beta chains below was sequenced from the same sample in a study of blood T cell repertoires in COVID-19. Method: immunoSEQ multiplex PCR; TCRdb's copy keeps in-frame clones and lacks some. The sample consists of tens of thousands of clones, 65% to 85% of them appearing once. Sequencing was done on a sample of PBMCs or T cells enriched from blood (not recorded which). The receptor source for this set is a woman aged 55-75 years who had been exposed to COVID-19.

This chain connects TRBV28 to TRBJ1-6, with D unclear. Per germline, CDR1 MDHEN and CDR2 SYDVKM. This CDR3 spans 15 amino acids. V lost 5 bases to trimming and J lost 6 bases, with 14 bases between them. CDR3 sequence (DNA): TGTGCCAGCAGTCCTCCGACGGGAAGTAATTCACCCCTCCACTTT. Translating it yields CASSPPTGSNSPLHF. Full variable domain (outside the CDR3, taken from reference TRBV28 and TRBJ1-6): DVKVTQSSRYLVKRTGEKVFLECVQDMDHENMFWYRQDPGLGLRLIYFSYDVKMKEKGDIPEGYSVSREKKERFSLILESASTNQTSMYLCASSPPTGSNSPLHFGNGTRLTVT.

V and J are TRBV3-1 (or the pseudogene TRBV3-2) and TRBJ1-2, with TRBD1 matching 7 bases. This CDR3 region has 14 residues. The V and J ends lost 7 bases and 6 bases, in that order; junction bases with no gene match: 11. Germline CDR1 reads LGHDT; CDR2 reads YNNKEL (reference sequence). CDR3 bases: TGTGCCAGCACCCCGATGACAGGGCCCCATGGCTACACCTTC. Translation gives CASTPMTGPHGYTF.

The chain combines TRBV28 with TRBJ2-1, with TRBD2 matching 7 bases. The CDR3 sequence is 17 residues long. The V gene's germline CDR1 is MDHEN and CDR2 SYDVKM. V trimming: 5 bases; J trimming: 0 bases; junction bases outside the gene matches: 10. CDR3 in amino acids: CASSPAASGSSYNEQFF. The CDR3 DNA follows: TGTGCCAGCAGTCCCGCGGCTAGCGGTTCCTCCTACAATGAGCAGTTCTTC. Using reference TRBV28 and TRBJ2-1 for the parts outside the CDR3, the full variable domain is DVKVTQSSRYLVKRTGEKVFLECVQDMDHENMFWYRQDPGLGLRLIYFSYDVKMKEKGDIPEGYSVSREKKERFSLILESASTNQTSMYLCASSPAASGSSYNEQFFGPGTRLTVL.

The rearrangement joins TRBV7-8 to TRBJ1-1; TRBD1 is a possible D gene (5 bases). V was shortened by 6 bases and J by 3 bases, with 14 bases between the two germline ends. The CDR3 is 14 residues long. CDR1 is SGHVS and CDR2 is FQNEAQ in the germline V gene. CDR3 bases: TGTGCCAGCAGGGTGCCGGGGGGGGACACTGAAGCTTTCTTT. This encodes CASRVPGGDTEAFF.

The rearrangement links TRBV5-1 to TRBJ1-2; the D gene is possibly TRBD1 (6 bases). The V end lost 3 bases, the J end lost 9 bases, and 15 bases lay between the germline ends. Germline V lookup: CDR1 SGHRS, CDR2 YFSETQ. The CDR3 runs 13 residues. As DNA, the CDR3 is TGCGCCAGCAGCTCGGTGGGGGGGCAAAGCTACACCTTC. This encodes CASSSVGGQSYTF.

V usage is TRBV6-1 and J usage is TRBJ1-2; D is ambiguous. V dropped 1 base and J dropped 4 bases, with 4 bases sitting between them. Germline CDR1 and CDR2: MNHNS and SASEGT. This CDR3 contains 12 residues. As DNA, the CDR3 is TGTGCCAGCAGTGAAGGTAGCTATGGCTACACCTTC. Its protein product is CASSEGSYGYTF.

The chain employs TRBV27 and TRBJ2-7; perhaps TRBD2 as D (6 bases). Trimming cost V 2 bases and J 1 base, with 12 bases left between them. Germline CDR1 and CDR2: MNHEY and SMNVEV (reference sequence). The CDR3 extends over 15 amino acids. CDR3 coding DNA: TGTGCCAGCAGTTTAGGGACTGTCGGGTCCTACGAGCAGTACTTC. This encodes CASSLGTVGSYEQYF.

This chain connects TRBV30 to TRBJ1-5; D gene unclear. Between the trimmed V and J ends, which lost 0 bases and 3 bases, there was a span of 12 bases. The CDR3 runs to 15 residues. Germline lookup yields CDR1 GTSNPN and CDR2 SVGIG (reference sequence). CDR3 DNA: TGTGCCTGGAGTGTCACCGGGAGCTACAATCAGCCCCAGCATTTT. This translates into CAWSVTGSYNQPQHF.

This clone was recorded a few times. This chain links TRBV7-9 with TRBJ2-2, with D unresolved. The CDR3 is 12 amino acids. The germline V gene encodes CDR1 SEHNR and CDR2 FQNEAQ (reference sequence). V lost 5 bases and J 4 bases, leaving 5 bases between the germline ends. Here the CDR3 reads CASSPLTGELFF. The CDR3 nucleotides are TGTGCCAGCAGCCCTCTCACCGGGGAGCTGTTTTTT.

This chain joins TRBV11-2 and TRBJ2-7, with TRBD2 identical over 12 bases. Germline-derived CDR1 and CDR2 are SGHAT and FQNNGV. J lost 5 bases, V lost 5 bases, and 10 bases had no gene match. The CDR3 has 16 amino acids. CDR3 DNA sequence: TGTGCCAGCAGCCGCCTGCTAGCGGGGGGGCGGAACGAGCAGTACTTC. It specifies CASSRLLAGGRNEQYF.

The CDR3 sequence is CASSQLQGADTQYF. The CDR3 DNA follows: TGTGCCAGCAGCCAATTACAGGGAGCAGATACGCAGTATTTT. V and J are TRBV3-1 (or the pseudogene TRBV3-2) and TRBJ2-3; maybe TRBD1 (6 bases). Germline CDR1 LGHDT, CDR2 YNNKEL (reference sequence). This CDR3 comprises 14 residues. Trimming stripped 2 bases from V and 4 bases from J, with 10 bases between.

V usage is TRBV2 and J usage is TRBJ1-5; maybe TRBD1 (5 bases). V was shortened by 3 bases and J by 7 bases, with 13 bases between the two germline ends. CDR1 and CDR2 (germline): SNHLY, FYNNEI. This CDR3 region has 14 residues. For the CDR3, the DNA is TGTGCCAGCAGTGAGACGGGGACTAAACAGCCCCAGCATTTT. Amino acids: CASSETGTKQPQHF.

In its sample, this clone was seen many times. V is TRBV27 and J is TRBJ2-7; 10 bases line up with TRBD1. Germline V CDR1 and CDR2: MNHEY, SMNVEV (reference sequence). The ends lost 4 bases at V and 5 bases at J; junction bases unmatched: 11. The CDR3 consists of 16 residues. CDR3 bases: TGTGCCAGCAGTTCGCATCTACGGGACAGGGGAGACGAGCAGTACTTC. It codes for CASSSHLRDRGDEQYF.

The rearrangement joins TRBV20-1 to TRBJ2-1; TRBD2 aligns across 7 bases. Germline V gene lookup returns CDR1 DFQATT and CDR2 SNEGSKA (reference sequence). The CDR3 covers 15 residues. Trimming cost V 3 bases and J 8 bases; bases outside gene matches: 13. CDR3 in DNA: TGCAGTGCTAGTATTCCGCGCGGGAGTTTTCATGAGCAGTTCTTC. Protein sequence: CSASIPRGSFHEQFF.

The J gene is TRBJ2-2, the V gene TRBV6-2 or TRBV6-3; 10 nucleotides align to TRBD2. Germline lookup yields CDR1 MNHEY and CDR2 SVGEGT. V was pared by 5 bases and J by 4 bases, with 16 bases of the junction left unmatched. The CDR3 loop spans 19 amino acids. Here the CDR3 reads CASSPPLAGSKGGTGELFF. The CDR3 DNA is TGTGCCAGCAGTCCCCCACTAGCGGGGTCGAAGGGGGGCACCGGGGAGCTGTTTTTT.

J is TRBJ2-1 and V is TRBV14, with 7 bases aligning to TRBD2. The CDR3 runs 12 residues. V was clipped by 6 bases and J by 10 bases; unmatched bases: 6. Per the germline V gene, CDR1 is SGHDN and CDR2 is FVKESK. The CDR3 DNA is TGTGCCAGCAGGCATGCGGGACTAGAGCAGTTCTTC. This encodes CASRHAGLEQFF.

This rearrangement joins TRBV7-8 to TRBJ2-1; D is possibly TRBD1 (6 bases). Per the germline V gene, CDR1 is SGHVS and CDR2 is FQNEAQ. The CDR3 is 18 amino acids. Trimming left V 3 bases short and J 6 bases short, with 24 bases between. The CDR3 sequence: CASSFGQPQGKGINEQFF. CDR3 bases: TGTGCCAGCAGCTTCGGGCAACCTCAGGGGAAAGGGATCAATGAGCAGTTCTTC.

V and J are TRBV4-2 and TRBJ2-5; weak D call: TRBD2 (5 bases). CDR3 size: 16 residues. The V end was cut by 1 base, the J end by 5 bases, with 17 bases between. Germline loops: CDR1 LGHNA, CDR2 YNFKEQ. DNA of the CDR3: TGTGCCAGCAGCCAAGGGGGAGCCCTAAGCGAGGAGACCCAGTACTTC. Translated, it gives CASSQGGALSEETQYF.

The genes are TRBV12-3 or TRBV12-4 and TRBJ2-1; D unclear. V lost 2 bases to trimming and J lost 6 bases, with 2 bases between them. CDR3 length: 11 amino acids. The CDR3, as DNA: TGTGCCAGCAGTTTACTCAATGAGCAGTTCTTC. Its translation: CASSLLNEQFF.

The V gene is TRBV30, the J gene TRBJ1-4; D unresolved. Looked up from germline, CDR1 is GTSNPN and CDR2 is SVGIG (reference sequence). V shed 0 bases and J shed 3 bases, with 5 bases lying between them. The CDR3 is 13 residues long. CDR3 nucleotide sequence: TGTGCCTGGAGTGTAAGCCCTAATGAAAAACTGTTTTTT. It specifies CAWSVSPNEKLFF. The variable domain in full, with the rest retrieved from reference TRBV30 and TRBJ1-4, is SQTIHQWPATLVQPVGSPLSLECTVEGTSNPNLYWYRQAAGRGLQLLFYSVGIGQISSEVPQNLSASRPQDRQFILSSKKLLLSDSGFYLCAWSVSPNEKLFFGSGTQLSVL.

This chain uses TRBV7-2 with TRBJ2-2; D remains unclear. Germline V gene lookup returns CDR1 SGHTA and CDR2 FQGNSA. The V and J ends lost 3 bases and 6 bases respectively, with 8 bases between them. The CDR3 contains 13 residues. The CDR3 region has the DNA TGTGCCAGCAGCTTGGGCGTTGCCGGGGAGCTGTTTTTT. It yields the protein CASSLGVAGELFF. Full variable domain (outside the CDR3, taken from reference TRBV7-2 and TRBJ2-2): GAGVSQSPSNKVTEKGKDVELRCDPISGHTALYWYRQSLGQGLEFLIYFQGNSAPDKSGLPSDRFSAERTGGSVSTLTIQRTQQEDSAVYLCASSLGVAGELFFGEGSRLTVL.